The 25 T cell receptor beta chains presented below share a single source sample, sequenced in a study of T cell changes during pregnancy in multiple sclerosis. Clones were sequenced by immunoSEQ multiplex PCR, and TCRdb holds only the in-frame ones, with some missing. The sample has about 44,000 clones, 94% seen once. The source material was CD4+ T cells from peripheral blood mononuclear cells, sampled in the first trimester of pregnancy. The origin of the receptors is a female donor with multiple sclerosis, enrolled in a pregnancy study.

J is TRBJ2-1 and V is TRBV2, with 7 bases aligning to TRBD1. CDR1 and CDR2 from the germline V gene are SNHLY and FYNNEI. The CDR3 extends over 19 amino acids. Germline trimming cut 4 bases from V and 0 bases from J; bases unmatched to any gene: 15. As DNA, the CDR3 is TGTGCCAGCAGTGCATGGACAGGAGCTCTTGGCGGCTCCTACAATGAGCAGTTCTTC. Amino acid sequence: CASSAWTGALGGSYNEQFF. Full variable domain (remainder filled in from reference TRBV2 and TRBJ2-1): EPEVTQTPSHQVTQMGQEVILRCVPISNHLYFYWYRQILGQKVEFLVSFYNNEISEKSEIFDDQFSVERPDGSNFTLKIRSTKLEDSAMYFCASSAWTGALGGSYNEQFFGPGTRLTVL.

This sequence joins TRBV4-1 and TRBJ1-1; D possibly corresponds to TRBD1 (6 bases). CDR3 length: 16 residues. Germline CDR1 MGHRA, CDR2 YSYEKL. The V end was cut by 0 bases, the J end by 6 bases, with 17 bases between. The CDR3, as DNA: TGCGCCAGCAGCCAAGAGGGACCGGGGAGGGGGGCTGAAGCTTTCTTT. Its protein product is CASSQEGPGRGAEAFF.

This chain's CDR3 is CASSIDRDYGYTF. CDR3 sequence (DNA): TGTGCCAGTAGTATAGACAGGGACTATGGCTACACCTTC. The J gene is TRBJ1-2, the V gene TRBV19; TRBD1 is a possible D gene (5 bases). The V and J ends lost 0 bases and 3 bases respectively, with 5 bases between them. Germline assignment: CDR1 LNHDA and CDR2 SQIVND (reference sequence). The CDR3 totals 13 residues.

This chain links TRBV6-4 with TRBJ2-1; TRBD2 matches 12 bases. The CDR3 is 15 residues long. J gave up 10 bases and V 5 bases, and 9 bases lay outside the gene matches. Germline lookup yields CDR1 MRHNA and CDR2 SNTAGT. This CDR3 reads CASSSLAGGPGEQFF. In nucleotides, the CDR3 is TGTGCCAGCAGTAGCCTAGCGGGGGGGCCGGGAGAGCAGTTCTTC.

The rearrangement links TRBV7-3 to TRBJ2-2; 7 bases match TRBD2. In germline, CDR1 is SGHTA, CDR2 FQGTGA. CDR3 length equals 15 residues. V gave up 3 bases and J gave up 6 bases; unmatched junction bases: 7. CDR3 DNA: TGTGCCAGCAGCTTTGAGCGGGGAGGGGCCGGGGAGCTGTTTTTT. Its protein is CASSFERGGAGELFF.

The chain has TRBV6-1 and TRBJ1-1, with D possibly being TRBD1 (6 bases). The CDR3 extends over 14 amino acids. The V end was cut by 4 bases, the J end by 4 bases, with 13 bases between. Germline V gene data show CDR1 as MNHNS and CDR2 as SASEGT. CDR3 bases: TGTGCCAGCAGTGGGGGGCTACCGGGCACTGAAGCTTTCTTT. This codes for CASSGGLPGTEAFF.

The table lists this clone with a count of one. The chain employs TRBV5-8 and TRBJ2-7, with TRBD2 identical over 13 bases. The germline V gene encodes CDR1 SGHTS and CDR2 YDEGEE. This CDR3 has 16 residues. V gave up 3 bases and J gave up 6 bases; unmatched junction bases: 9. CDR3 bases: TGTGCCAGCAGCTCCTCACCGGGACTAGCGGGGCTCGAGCAGTACTTC. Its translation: CASSSSPGLAGLEQYF.

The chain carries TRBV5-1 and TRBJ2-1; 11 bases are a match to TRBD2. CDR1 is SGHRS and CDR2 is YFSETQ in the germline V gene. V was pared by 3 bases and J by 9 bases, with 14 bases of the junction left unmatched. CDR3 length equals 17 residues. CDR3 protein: CASSSRLAGLQGGEQFF. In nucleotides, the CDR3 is TGCGCCAGCAGCTCACGACTAGCGGGGCTGCAGGGGGGTGAGCAGTTCTTC.

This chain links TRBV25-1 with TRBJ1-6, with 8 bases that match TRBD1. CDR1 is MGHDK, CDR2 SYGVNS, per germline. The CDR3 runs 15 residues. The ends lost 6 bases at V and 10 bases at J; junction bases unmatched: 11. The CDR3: CASRGTTGGRSPLHF. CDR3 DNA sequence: TGTGCCAGCAGAGGCACAACAGGGGGTAGGTCACCCCTCCACTTT.

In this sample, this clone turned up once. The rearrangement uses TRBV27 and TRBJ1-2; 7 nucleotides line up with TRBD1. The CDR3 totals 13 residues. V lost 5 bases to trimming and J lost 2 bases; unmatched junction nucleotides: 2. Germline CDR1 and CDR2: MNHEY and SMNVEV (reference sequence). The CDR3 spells CASSLTGNYGYTF. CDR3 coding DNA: TGTGCCAGCAGTCTGACAGGGAACTATGGCTACACCTTC.

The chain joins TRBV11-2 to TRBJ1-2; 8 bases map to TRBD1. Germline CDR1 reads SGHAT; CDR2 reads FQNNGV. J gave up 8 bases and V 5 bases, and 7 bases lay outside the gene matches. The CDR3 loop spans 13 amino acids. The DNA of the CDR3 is TGTGCCAGCAGCCCCAGGGGGCTGGCGGGCTACACCTTC. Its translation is CASSPRGLAGYTF. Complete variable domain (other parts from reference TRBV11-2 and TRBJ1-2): EAGVAQSPRYKIIEKRQSVAFWCNPISGHATLYWYQQILGQGPKLLIQFQNNGVVDDSQLPKDRFSAERLKGVDSTLKIQPAKLEDSAVYLCASSPRGLAGYTFGSGTRLTVV.

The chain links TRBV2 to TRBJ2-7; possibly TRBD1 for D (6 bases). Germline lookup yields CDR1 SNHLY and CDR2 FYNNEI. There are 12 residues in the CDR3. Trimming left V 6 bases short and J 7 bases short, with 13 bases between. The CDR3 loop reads CASRRQVGEQYF. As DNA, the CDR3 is TGTGCCAGCAGGAGACAGGTCGGGGAGCAGTACTTC.

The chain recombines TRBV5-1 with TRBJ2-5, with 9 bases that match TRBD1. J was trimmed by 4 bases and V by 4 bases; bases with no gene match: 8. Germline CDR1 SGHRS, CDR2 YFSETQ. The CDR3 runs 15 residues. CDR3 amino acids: CASSEGQGGPETQYF. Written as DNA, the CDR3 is TGCGCCAGCAGCGAGGGACAGGGAGGACCAGAGACCCAGTACTTC.

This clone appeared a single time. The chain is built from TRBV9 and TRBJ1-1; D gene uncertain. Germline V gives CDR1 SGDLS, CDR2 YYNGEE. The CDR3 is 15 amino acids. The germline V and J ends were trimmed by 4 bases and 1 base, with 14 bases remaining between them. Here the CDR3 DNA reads TGTGCCAGCAGCCCAAGCGTAGACGCGAACACTGAAGCTTTCTTT. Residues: CASSPSVDANTEAFF.

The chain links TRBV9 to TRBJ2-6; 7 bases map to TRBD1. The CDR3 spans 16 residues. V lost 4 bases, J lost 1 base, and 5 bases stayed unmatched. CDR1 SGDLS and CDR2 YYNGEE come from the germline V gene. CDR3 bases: TGTGCCAGCAGCCGGGACAGCGCTTCTGGGGCCAACGTCCTGACTTTC. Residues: CASSRDSASGANVLTF.

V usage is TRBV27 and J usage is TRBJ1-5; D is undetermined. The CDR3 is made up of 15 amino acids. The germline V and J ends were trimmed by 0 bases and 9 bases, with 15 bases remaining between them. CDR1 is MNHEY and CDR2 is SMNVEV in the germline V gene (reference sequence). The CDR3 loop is CASSLSIPSGRPQHF. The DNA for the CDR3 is TGTGCCAGCAGTTTATCGATTCCAAGCGGGAGGCCCCAGCATTTT.

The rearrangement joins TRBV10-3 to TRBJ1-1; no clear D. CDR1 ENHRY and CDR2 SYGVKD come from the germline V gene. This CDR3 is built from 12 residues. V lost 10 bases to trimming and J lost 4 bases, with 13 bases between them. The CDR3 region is CASGEASTEAFF. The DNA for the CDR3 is TGTGCCAGCGGGGAGGCAAGCACTGAAGCTTTCTTT.

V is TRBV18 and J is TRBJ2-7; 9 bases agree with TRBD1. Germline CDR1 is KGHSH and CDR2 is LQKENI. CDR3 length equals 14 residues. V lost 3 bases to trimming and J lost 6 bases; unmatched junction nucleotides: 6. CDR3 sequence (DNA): TGTGCCAGCTCACCCGGGACAGGGATTACCGAGCAGTACTTC. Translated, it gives CASSPGTGITEQYF.

The CDR3 region has the DNA TGTGCCAGCAGCGGCCACTCAGGTCTACTGGGAGCTTTCTTT. Its translation: CASSGHSGLLGAFF. V usage is TRBV9 and J usage is TRBJ1-1; D is undetermined. Germline CDR1 reads SGDLS; CDR2 reads YYNGEE. The CDR3 loop spans 14 amino acids. The V and J ends lost 3 bases and 10 bases respectively, with 19 bases between them.

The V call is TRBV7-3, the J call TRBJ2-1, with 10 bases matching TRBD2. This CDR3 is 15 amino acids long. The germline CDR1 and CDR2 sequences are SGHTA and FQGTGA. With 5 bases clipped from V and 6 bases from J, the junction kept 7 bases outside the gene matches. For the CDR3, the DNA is TGTGCCAGCAGCACCAGCGGGGGGGCCCTCAATGAGCAGTTCTTC. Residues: CASSTSGGALNEQFF.

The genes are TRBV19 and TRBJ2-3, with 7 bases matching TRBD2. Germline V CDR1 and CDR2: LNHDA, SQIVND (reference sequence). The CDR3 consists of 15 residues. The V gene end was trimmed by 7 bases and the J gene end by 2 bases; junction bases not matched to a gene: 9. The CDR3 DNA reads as TGTGCCAGTATGAGAGCGGGGAAGACCACAGATACGCAGTATTTT. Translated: CASMRAGKTTDTQYF. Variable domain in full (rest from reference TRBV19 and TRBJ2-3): DGGITQSPKYLFRKEGQNVTLSCEQNLNHDAMYWYRQDPGQGLRLIYYSQIVNDFQKGDIAEGYSVSREKKESFPLTVTSAQKNPTAFYLCASMRAGKTTDTQYFGPGTRLTVL.

CDR3 protein: CASSFDDGGTGYTF. The CDR3 DNA sequence: TGCGCCAGCAGCTTTGACGACGGGGGAACTGGCTACACCTTC. The gene calls are TRBV5-1 and TRBJ1-2, with D possibly being TRBD1 (5 bases). There are 14 residues in the CDR3. V was shortened by 2 bases and J by 7 bases, with 15 bases between the two germline ends. CDR1 and CDR2 (germline): SGHRS, YFSETQ.

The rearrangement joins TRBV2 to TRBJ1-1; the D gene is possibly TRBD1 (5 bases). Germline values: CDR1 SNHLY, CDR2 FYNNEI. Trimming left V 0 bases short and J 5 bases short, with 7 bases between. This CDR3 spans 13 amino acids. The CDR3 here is CASSEADRTEAFF. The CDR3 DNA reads TGTGCCAGCAGTGAAGCAGACAGAACTGAAGCTTTCTTT.

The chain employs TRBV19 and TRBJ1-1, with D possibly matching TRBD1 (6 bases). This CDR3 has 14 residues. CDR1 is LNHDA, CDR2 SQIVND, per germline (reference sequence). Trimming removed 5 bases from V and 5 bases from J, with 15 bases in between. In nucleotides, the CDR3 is TGTGCCAGTAGTCATGCAGGGGTAGAAACTGAAGCTTTCTTT. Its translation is CASSHAGVETEAFF.

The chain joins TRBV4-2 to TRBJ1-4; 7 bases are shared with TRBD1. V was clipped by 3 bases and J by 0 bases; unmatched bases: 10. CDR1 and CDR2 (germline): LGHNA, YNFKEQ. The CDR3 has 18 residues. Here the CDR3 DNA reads TGTGCCAGCAGCCAGCAAAACAGGGGAGGAACAACTAATGAAAAACTGTTTTTT. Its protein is CASSQQNRGGTTNEKLFF.